The 25 T cell receptor beta chains presented below share a single source sample, sequenced in a study of T-cell reconstitution after alpha-beta-depleted transplantation in children. Molecular barcoding with unique molecular identifiers was used for the TCRbeta library. A single record per CDR3 protein comes from TCRdb applying MiXCR to the PCR reads. The repertoire holds 420,000 or so distinct CDR3 sequences, with around 9.9% as singletons. Sequences were derived from PBMCs from the stem cell graft donor, sampled from the stem cell graft. These receptors were obtained from a human donor who donated a stem cell graft to a child with acute myeloid leukemia.

The table lists this clonotype with a few counts. This chain joins TRBV7-3 and TRBJ2-1; D is perhaps TRBD1 or TRBD2 (5 bases each). V was clipped by 5 bases and J by 8 bases, with 16 bases between them. The CDR3 loop spans 14 amino acids. Germline V gives CDR1 SGHTA, CDR2 FQGTGA. CDR3 DNA sequence: TGTGCCAGCAGCCCCTCAGTGGGGGAAGATGAGCAGTTCTTC. It translates to CASSPSVGEDEQFF.

The chain is built from TRBV5-6 and TRBJ2-5; no reliable D call. Trimming cost V 3 bases and J 4 bases, with 16 bases left between them. The CDR3 extends over 15 amino acids. Germline lookup yields CDR1 SGHDT and CDR2 YYEEEE. Here the CDR3 DNA reads TGTGCCAGCAGCTGGACCGCAGGCGGTGGAGAGACCCAGTACTTC. It is translated as CASSWTAGGGETQYF.

The rearrangement joins TRBV7-9 to TRBJ1-1; TRBD1 matches 8 bases. V was pared by 5 bases and J by 0 bases, with 11 bases of the junction left unmatched. This CDR3 spans 17 amino acids. Per germline, CDR1 SEHNR and CDR2 FQNEAQ (reference sequence). The CDR3 reads CASSDSHRGVMNTEAFF. CDR3 nucleotide sequence: TGTGCCAGCAGCGACTCTCACAGGGGGGTCATGAACACTGAAGCTTTCTTT.

The table lists this clonotype with many counts. The V call is TRBV9, the J call TRBJ1-1; D uncertain. Germline CDR1 is SGDLS and CDR2 is YYNGEE. V was shortened by 1 base and J by 1 base, with 8 bases between the two germline ends. This CDR3 has 14 amino acids. CDR3 in DNA: TGTGCCAGCAGCGTATTTGAGCGGAACACTGAAGCTTTCTTT. This codes for CASSVFERNTEAFF.

J is TRBJ2-5 and V is TRBV4-2; possible D gene TRBD2, 7 bases. This CDR3 is built from 17 residues. Germline CDR1 is LGHNA and CDR2 is YNFKEQ. The V gene lost 0 bases and the J gene lost 0 bases, with 14 bases spanning the gap. The CDR3 coding sequence is TGTGCCAGCAGCCAAGATAGGGGGACTATACACCAAGAGACCCAGTACTTC. It specifies CASSQDRGTIHQETQYF.

V is TRBV4-2 and J is TRBJ2-1; D is possibly TRBD1 or TRBD2 (6 bases each). The CDR3 is 15 residues long. The V and J ends lost 3 bases and 5 bases respectively, with 14 bases between them. Germline lookup yields CDR1 LGHNA and CDR2 YNFKEQ. CDR3 DNA: TGTGCCAGCAGCCACCCCGGGGGCGGGCACAATGAGCAGTTCTTC. It yields the protein CASSHPGGGHNEQFF.

The J gene is TRBJ2-2, the V gene TRBV12-5; D might be TRBD1 (6 bases). The V end was cut by 2 bases, the J end by 7 bases, with 14 bases between. This CDR3 contains 15 residues. Germline V gene lookup returns CDR1 LGHNT and CDR2 FRNRAP. The CDR3 reads CASGLPRTAHGELFF. The DNA of the CDR3 is TGTGCTAGTGGTTTGCCCCGGACAGCCCACGGGGAGCTGTTTTTT.

The chain combines TRBV5-1 with TRBJ2-1; D is unclear. Trimming removed 0 bases from V and 8 bases from J, with 9 bases in between. This CDR3 contains 13 residues. Germline assignment: CDR1 SGHRS and CDR2 YFSETQ. Written as DNA, the CDR3 is TGCGCCAGCAGCTTGGGCGATCTCGATGAGCAGTTCTTC. Translating it yields CASSLGDLDEQFF.

This clonotype was counted a few times. The V call is TRBV10-3, the J call TRBJ2-2; D ambiguous. V was trimmed by 7 bases and J by 1 base, leaving 10 bases between them. Germline-derived CDR1 and CDR2 are ENHRY and SYGVKD. CDR3 size: 14 residues. The CDR3 region has the DNA TGTGCCATCACCAGGACGGAGAACACCGGGGAGCTGTTTTTT. Amino acid sequence: CAITRTENTGELFF.

This clonotype has just a few counts. This chain connects TRBV29-1 to TRBJ2-2; no clear D gene. The CDR3 spans 13 residues. Germline V gene sequence: CDR1 SQVTM, CDR2 ANQGSEA. The ends were cut back, 3 bases at V and 1 base at J, with 6 bases in the middle. CDR3 sequence: CSVDGRNTGELFF. In DNA, the CDR3 is TGCAGCGTTGACGGAAGGAACACCGGGGAGCTGTTTTTT.

The V gene is TRBV4-1, the J gene TRBJ1-6; a possible D gene is TRBD1 (5 bases). The CDR3 totals 15 residues. V was trimmed by 9 bases and J by 4 bases, leaving 16 bases between them. Germline lookup yields CDR1 MGHRA and CDR2 YSYEKL. The CDR3 DNA is TGCGCCAGTGTAGCGTCGTGGGGGTATAATTCACCCCTCCACTTT. Translating gives CASVASWGYNSPLHF.

This clonotype was detected ten times or more. This chain uses TRBV5-1 with TRBJ1-5, with D possibly matching TRBD1 (6 bases). Looked up from germline, CDR1 is SGHRS and CDR2 is YFSETQ. This CDR3 is 16 amino acids long. Trimming removed 0 bases at V and 8 bases at J, with 18 bases between. The CDR3 spells CASSLGTGARGEPQHF. CDR3 in DNA: TGCGCCAGCAGCTTGGGCACGGGGGCCCGTGGTGAGCCCCAGCATTTT.

The chain carries TRBV20-1 and TRBJ2-3; tentatively, D is TRBD2 (6 bases). The CDR3 consists of 12 residues. Trimming removed 5 bases from V and 2 bases from J, with 8 bases in between. CDR1 DFQATT and CDR2 SNEGSKA come from the germline V gene (reference sequence). DNA for the CDR3: TGCAGTGCTCGGACTAACACAGATACGCAGTATTTT. This translates into CSARTNTDTQYF.

This clonotype has just a few counts. The CDR3 spells CASSLLIASGRSSYEQYF. CDR3 in DNA: TGTGCCAGCAGCCTACTAATTGCTAGCGGGAGGTCCTCCTACGAGCAGTACTTC. This sequence joins TRBV11-2 and TRBJ2-7; 11 bases align to TRBD2. CDR3 length equals 18 residues. Losses at the gene ends were 5 bases for V and 0 bases for J; bases not matched to a gene: 12. Germline loops: CDR1 SGHAT, CDR2 FQNNGV. Filled out from reference TRBV11-2 and TRBJ2-7, the complete variable domain reads EAGVAQSPRYKIIEKRQSVAFWCNPISGHATLYWYQQILGQGPKLLIQFQNNGVVDDSQLPKDRFSAERLKGVDSTLKIQPAKLEDSAVYLCASSLLIASGRSSYEQYFGPGTRLTVT.

The V gene is TRBV5-6, the J gene TRBJ2-1; D ambiguous. Germline CDR1 and CDR2: SGHDT and YYEEEE. V was cut by 8 bases and J by 6 bases, with 12 bases left in between. The CDR3 spans 12 residues. CDR3 amino acids: CARGSLGNEQFF. CDR3 bases: TGTGCCAGGGGCTCCCTGGGCAATGAGCAGTTCTTC. The variable domain in full, with the rest retrieved from reference TRBV5-6 and TRBJ2-1, is DAGVTQSPTHLIKTRGQQVTLRCSPKSGHDTVSWYQQALGQGPQFIFQYYEEEERQRGNFPDRFSGHQFPNYSSELNVNALLLGDSALYLCARGSLGNEQFFGPGTRLTVL.

A single count supports this clonotype. The chain employs TRBV6-4 and TRBJ2-1; D unclear. V dropped 4 bases and J dropped 4 bases, with 11 bases sitting between them. This CDR3 contains 14 residues. Germline V gene sequence: CDR1 MRHNA, CDR2 SNTAGT. The chain's CDR3 is CASSVDPEYNEQFF. DNA for the CDR3: TGTGCCAGCAGTGTGGACCCCGAATACAATGAGCAGTTCTTC.

The chain employs TRBV6-6 and TRBJ2-1, with D perhaps TRBD1 (6 bases). The CDR3 extends over 11 amino acids. The V end was cut by 7 bases, the J end by 13 bases, with 14 bases between. CDR1 MNHNY and CDR2 SVGAGI come from the germline V gene (reference sequence). CDR3 in DNA: TGTGCCAGCAATCAGGGTGGGGGCCAGTTCTTC. Its translation is CASNQGGGQFF.

This chain uses TRBV20-1 with TRBJ2-2; no definite D call. V was shortened by 0 bases and J by 8 bases, with 7 bases between the two germline ends. This CDR3 comprises 12 residues. Germline-derived CDR1 and CDR2 are DFQATT and SNEGSKA (reference sequence). As DNA, the CDR3 is TGCAGTGCTAGAGATTGGGGTGGGGAGCTGTTTTTT. It yields the protein CSARDWGGELFF.

This clonotype was seen at least ten times. The chain has TRBV29-1 and TRBJ2-5; 14 nucleotides match TRBD2. Germline-derived CDR1 and CDR2 are SQVTM and ANQGSEA. The CDR3 has 14 residues. J gave up 5 bases and V 8 bases, and 7 bases lay outside the gene matches. The CDR3: CSLRTSGGMETQYF. The DNA of the CDR3 is TGCAGCCTTCGGACTAGCGGGGGGATGGAGACCCAGTACTTC.

The sample holds many counts of this clonotype. This chain uses TRBV20-1 with TRBJ2-1; 9 bases align to TRBD2. V lost 2 bases, J lost 3 bases, and 5 bases stayed unmatched. The CDR3 runs 15 residues. Germline CDR1 and CDR2: DFQATT and SNEGSKA (reference sequence). DNA of the CDR3: TGCAGTGCTAGATTAGGGACTAGCTACTACAATGAGCAGTTCTTC. Translating gives CSARLGTSYYNEQFF.

This clonotype came up a few times. J is TRBJ2-3 and V is TRBV7-2; unclear D gene. Germline CDR1 SGHTA, CDR2 FQGNSA. Trimming stripped 1 base from V and 0 bases from J, with 8 bases between. This CDR3 comprises 15 residues. The CDR3: CASSLGFGSTDTQYF. DNA of the CDR3: TGTGCCAGCAGCTTAGGCTTCGGGAGCACAGATACGCAGTATTTT.

The chain has TRBV6-2 or TRBV6-3 and TRBJ2-7; a possible D gene is TRBD2 (5 bases). The CDR3 is 12 residues long. V lost 6 bases to trimming and J lost 7 bases, with 13 bases between them. Germline lookup yields CDR1 MNHEY and CDR2 SVGEGT. The DNA of the CDR3 is TGTGCCAGCAGCGAGCGGTTGTGGGAGCAGTACTTC. It specifies CASSERLWEQYF.

This clonotype appeared a few times. The chain links TRBV6-5 to TRBJ2-2, with 8 positions matching TRBD2. The V and J ends lost 3 bases and 3 bases, in that order; junction bases with no gene match: 6. The CDR3 is made up of 16 amino acids. Germline-derived CDR1 and CDR2 are MNHEY and SVGAGI. In DNA, the CDR3 is TGTGCCAGCAGTTATACGGGGGGGCCGGACACCGGGGAGCTGTTTTTT. This sequence encodes CASSYTGGPDTGELFF.

This chain uses TRBV10-1 with TRBJ2-5; D ambiguous. This CDR3 contains 13 residues. Germline CDR1 reads WNHNN; CDR2 reads SYGVQD (reference sequence). Trimming removed 5 bases from V and 4 bases from J, with 11 bases in between. CDR3 bases: TGCGCCAGCAGTCAGGCCCCAAGAGAGACCCAGTACTTC. As protein: CASSQAPRETQYF.

This clonotype was observed a handful of times. J is TRBJ1-6 and V is TRBV10-3; D uncertain. Germline V gives CDR1 ENHRY, CDR2 SYGVKD. The length of the CDR3 is 15 residues. V lost 6 bases, J lost 4 bases, and 13 bases lay in between. The CDR3 coding sequence is TGTGCCATCAGCCGTGAAGAGGGTTATAATTCACCCCTCCACTTT. Translating it yields CAISREEGYNSPLHF.